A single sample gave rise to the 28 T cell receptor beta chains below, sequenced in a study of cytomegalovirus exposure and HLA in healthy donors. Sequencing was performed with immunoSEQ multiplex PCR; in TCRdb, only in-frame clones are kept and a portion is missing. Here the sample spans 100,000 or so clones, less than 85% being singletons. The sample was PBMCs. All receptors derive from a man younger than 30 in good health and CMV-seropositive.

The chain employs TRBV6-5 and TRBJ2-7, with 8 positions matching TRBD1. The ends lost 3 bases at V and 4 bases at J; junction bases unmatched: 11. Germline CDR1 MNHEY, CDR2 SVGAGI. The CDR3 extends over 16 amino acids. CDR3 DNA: TGTGCCAGCAGTTATCGTTACCGGGACAGGCCATACGAGCAGTACTTC. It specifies CASSYRYRDRPYEQYF.

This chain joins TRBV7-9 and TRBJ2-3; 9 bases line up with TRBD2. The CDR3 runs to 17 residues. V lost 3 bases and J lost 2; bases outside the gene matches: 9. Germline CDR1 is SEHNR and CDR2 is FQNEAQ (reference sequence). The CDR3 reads CASSFPPTSGTTDTQYF. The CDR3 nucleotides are TGTGCCAGCAGCTTCCCCCCGACTAGCGGTACCACAGATACGCAGTATTTT. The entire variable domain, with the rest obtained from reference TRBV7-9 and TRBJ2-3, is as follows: DTGVSQNPRHKITKRGQNVTFRCDPISEHNRLYWYRQTLGQGPEFLTYFQNEAQLEKSRLLSDRFSAERPKGSFSTLEIQRTEQGDSAMYLCASSFPPTSGTTDTQYFGPGTRLTVL.

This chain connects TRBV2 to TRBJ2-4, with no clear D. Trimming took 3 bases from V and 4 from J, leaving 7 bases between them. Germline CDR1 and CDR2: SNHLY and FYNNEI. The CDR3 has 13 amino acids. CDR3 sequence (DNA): TGTGCCAGCAGTGACTACAGAAAAAACATTCAGTACTTC. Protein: CASSDYRKNIQYF.

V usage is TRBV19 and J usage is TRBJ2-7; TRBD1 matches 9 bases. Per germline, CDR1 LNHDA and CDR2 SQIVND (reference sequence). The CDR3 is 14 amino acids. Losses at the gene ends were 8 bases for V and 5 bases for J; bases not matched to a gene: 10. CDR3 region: CASPGTGLTHEQYV. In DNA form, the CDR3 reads TGTGCCAGTCCAGGGACAGGGTTAACCCACGAGCAGTACGTC.

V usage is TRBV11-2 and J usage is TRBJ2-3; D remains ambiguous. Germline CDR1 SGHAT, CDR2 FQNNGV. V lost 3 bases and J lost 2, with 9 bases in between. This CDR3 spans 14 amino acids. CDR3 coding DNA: TGTGCCAGCAGCTTCGAACTTATCACAGATACGCAGTATTTT. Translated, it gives CASSFELITDTQYF.

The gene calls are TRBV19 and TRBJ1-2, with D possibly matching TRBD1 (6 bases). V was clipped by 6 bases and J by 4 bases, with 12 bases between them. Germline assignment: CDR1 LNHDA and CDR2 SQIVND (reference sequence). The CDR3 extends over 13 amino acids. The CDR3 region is CASRKQGPYGYTF. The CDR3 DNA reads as TGTGCCAGTAGGAAACAGGGACCCTATGGCTACACCTTC.

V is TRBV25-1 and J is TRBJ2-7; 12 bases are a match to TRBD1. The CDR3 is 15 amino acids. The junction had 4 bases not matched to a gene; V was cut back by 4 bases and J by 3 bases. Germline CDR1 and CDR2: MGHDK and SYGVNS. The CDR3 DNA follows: TGTGCCAGCAGTGTAGGGACAGGGGGCGGCTACGAGCAGTACTTC. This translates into CASSVGTGGGYEQYF.

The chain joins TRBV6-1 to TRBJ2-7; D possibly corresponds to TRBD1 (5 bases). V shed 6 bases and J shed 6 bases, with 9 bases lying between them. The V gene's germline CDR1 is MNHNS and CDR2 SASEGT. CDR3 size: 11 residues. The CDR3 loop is CASSQGIEQYF. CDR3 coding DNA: TGTGCCAGCAGCCAGGGCATCGAGCAGTACTTC.

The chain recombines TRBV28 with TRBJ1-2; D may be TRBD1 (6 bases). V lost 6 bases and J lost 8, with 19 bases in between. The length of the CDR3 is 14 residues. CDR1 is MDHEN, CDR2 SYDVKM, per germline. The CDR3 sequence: CASRETGISWGYTF. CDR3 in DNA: TGTGCCAGCAGGGAAACAGGGATCTCCTGGGGCTACACCTTC.

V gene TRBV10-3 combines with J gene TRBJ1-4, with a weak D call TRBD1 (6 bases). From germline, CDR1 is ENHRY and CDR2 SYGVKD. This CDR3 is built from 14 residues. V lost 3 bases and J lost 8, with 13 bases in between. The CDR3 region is CAISDAGDREKLFF. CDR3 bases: TGTGCCATCAGTGATGCAGGGGATCGGGAAAAACTGTTTTTT.

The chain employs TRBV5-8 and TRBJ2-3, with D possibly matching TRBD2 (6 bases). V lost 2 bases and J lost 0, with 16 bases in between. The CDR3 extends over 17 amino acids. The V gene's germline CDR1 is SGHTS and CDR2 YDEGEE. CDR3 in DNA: TGTGCCAGCAGCTTCCACGAAGTAGCGGTGAGCACAGATACGCAGTATTTT. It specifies CASSFHEVAVSTDTQYF.

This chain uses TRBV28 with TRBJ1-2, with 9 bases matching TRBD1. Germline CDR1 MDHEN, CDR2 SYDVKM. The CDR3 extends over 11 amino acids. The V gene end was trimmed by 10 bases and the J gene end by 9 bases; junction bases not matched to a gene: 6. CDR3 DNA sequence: TGTGCCATCGGACAGGGGCCTAGCTACACCTTC. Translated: CAIGQGPSYTF.

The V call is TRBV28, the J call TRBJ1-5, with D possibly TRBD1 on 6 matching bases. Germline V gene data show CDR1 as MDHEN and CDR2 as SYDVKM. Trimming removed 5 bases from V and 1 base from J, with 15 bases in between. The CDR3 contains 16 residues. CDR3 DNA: TGTGCCAGCAGTAGAAGGGCAGGGGTCAGCAATCAGCCCCAGCATTTT. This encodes CASSRRAGVSNQPQHF. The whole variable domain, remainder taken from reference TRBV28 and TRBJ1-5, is DVKVTQSSRYLVKRTGEKVFLECVQDMDHENMFWYRQDPGLGLRLIYFSYDVKMKEKGDIPEGYSVSREKKERFSLILESASTNQTSMYLCASSRRAGVSNQPQHFGDGTRLSIL.

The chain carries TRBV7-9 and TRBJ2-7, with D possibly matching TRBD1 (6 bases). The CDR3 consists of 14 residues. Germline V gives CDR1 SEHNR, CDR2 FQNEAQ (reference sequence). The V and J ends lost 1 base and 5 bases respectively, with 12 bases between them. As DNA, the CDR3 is TGTGCCAGCAGCTTAGGAGGGGGATCCGACGAGCAGTACTTC. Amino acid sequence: CASSLGGGSDEQYF.

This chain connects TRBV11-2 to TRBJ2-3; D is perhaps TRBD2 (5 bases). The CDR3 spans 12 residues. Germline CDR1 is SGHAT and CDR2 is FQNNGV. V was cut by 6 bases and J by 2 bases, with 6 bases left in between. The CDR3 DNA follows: TGTGCCAGCAGACGGGACACAGATACGCAGTATTTT. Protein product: CASRRDTDTQYF.

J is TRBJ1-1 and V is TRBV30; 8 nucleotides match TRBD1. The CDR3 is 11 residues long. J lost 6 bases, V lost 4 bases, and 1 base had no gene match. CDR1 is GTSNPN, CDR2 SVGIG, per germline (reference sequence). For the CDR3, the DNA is TGTGCCTGGAACAGGGGGGCTGAAGCTTTCTTT. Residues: CAWNRGAEAFF.

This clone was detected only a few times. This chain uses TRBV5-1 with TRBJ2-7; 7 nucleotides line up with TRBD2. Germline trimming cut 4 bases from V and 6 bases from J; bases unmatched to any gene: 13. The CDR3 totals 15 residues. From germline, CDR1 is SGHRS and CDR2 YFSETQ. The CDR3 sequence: CASSPRGGSQSEQYF. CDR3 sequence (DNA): TGCGCCAGCAGCCCAAGGGGCGGGAGTCAGAGCGAGCAGTACTTC.

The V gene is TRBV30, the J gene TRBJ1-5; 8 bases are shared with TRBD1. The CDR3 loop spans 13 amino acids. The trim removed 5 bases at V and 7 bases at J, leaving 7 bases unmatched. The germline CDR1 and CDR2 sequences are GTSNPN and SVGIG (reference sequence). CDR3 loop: CAWARGREQPQHF. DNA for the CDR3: TGTGCCTGGGCCAGGGGGCGCGAGCAGCCCCAGCATTTT.

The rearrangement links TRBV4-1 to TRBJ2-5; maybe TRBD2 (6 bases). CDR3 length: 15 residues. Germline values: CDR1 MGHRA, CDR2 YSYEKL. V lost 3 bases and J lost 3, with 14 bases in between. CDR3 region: CASSQYRDSKETQYF. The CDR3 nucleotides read TGCGCCAGCAGCCAGTACCGGGACTCCAAAGAGACCCAGTACTTC.

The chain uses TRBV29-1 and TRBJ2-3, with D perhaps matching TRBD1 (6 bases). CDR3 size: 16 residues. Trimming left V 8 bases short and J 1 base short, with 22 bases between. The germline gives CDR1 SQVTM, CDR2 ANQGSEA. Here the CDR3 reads CSTRSARGPGTDTQYF. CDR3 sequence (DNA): TGCAGCACCAGGTCGGCCAGGGGCCCAGGCACAGATACGCAGTATTTT.

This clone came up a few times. The DNA of the CDR3 is TGTGCCAGCAGTTCCTCCACTACGCGAGCGGGAGTTATTCCCTACAATGAGCAGTTCTTC. Translated, it gives CASSSSTTRAGVIPYNEQFF. This rearrangement joins TRBV28 to TRBJ2-1; 8 nucleotides align to TRBD2. The V and J ends lost 4 bases and 2 bases, in that order; junction bases with no gene match: 19. From germline, CDR1 is MDHEN and CDR2 SYDVKM. This CDR3 spans 20 amino acids.

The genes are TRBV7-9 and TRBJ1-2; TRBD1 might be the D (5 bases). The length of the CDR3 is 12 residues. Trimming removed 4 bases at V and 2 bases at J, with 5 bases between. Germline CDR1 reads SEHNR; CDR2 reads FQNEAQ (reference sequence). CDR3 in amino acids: CASSSGNYGYTF. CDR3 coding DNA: TGTGCCAGCAGCTCAGGGAACTATGGCTACACCTTC.

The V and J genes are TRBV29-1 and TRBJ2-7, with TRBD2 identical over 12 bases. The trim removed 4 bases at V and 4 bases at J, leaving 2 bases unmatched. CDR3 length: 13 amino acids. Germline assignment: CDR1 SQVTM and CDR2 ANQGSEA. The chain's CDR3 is CSVGTSGTYEQYF. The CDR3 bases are TGCAGCGTTGGGACTAGCGGGACGTACGAGCAGTACTTC.

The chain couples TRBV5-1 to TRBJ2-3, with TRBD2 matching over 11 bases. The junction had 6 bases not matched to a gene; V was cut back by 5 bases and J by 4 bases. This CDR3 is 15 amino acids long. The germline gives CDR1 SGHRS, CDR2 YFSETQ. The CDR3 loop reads CASRLAGVVADTQYF. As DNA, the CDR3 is TGCGCCAGCAGACTAGCGGGAGTGGTTGCAGATACGCAGTATTTT.

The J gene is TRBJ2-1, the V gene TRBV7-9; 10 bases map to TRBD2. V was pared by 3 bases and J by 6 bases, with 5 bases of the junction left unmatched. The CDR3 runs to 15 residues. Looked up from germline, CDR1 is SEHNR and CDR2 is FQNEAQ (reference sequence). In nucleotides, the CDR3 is TGTGCCAGCAGCTTCTTAGCGGGAGGTCGCAATGAGCAGTTCTTC. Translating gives CASSFLAGGRNEQFF.

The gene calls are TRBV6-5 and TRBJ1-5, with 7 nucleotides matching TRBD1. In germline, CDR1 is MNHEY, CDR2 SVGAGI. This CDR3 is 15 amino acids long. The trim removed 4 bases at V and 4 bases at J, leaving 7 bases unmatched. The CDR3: CASSSAPTGNQPQHF. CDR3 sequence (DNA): TGTGCCAGCAGTTCCGCCCCGACAGGGAATCAGCCCCAGCATTTT.

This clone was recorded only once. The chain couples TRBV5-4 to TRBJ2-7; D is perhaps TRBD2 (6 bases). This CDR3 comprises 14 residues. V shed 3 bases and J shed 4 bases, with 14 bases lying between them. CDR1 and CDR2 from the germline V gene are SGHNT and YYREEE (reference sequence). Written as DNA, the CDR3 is TGTGCCAGCAGCTCATGGGAGGACGCATACGAGCAGTACGTC. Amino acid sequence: CASSSWEDAYEQYV.

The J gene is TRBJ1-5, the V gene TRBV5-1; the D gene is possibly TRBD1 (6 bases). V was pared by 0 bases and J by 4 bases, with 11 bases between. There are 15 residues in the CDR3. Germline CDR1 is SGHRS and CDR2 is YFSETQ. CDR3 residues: CASSLEGGVNQPQHF. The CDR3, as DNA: TGCGCCAGCAGCTTGGAGGGGGGGGTTAATCAGCCCCAGCATTTT.